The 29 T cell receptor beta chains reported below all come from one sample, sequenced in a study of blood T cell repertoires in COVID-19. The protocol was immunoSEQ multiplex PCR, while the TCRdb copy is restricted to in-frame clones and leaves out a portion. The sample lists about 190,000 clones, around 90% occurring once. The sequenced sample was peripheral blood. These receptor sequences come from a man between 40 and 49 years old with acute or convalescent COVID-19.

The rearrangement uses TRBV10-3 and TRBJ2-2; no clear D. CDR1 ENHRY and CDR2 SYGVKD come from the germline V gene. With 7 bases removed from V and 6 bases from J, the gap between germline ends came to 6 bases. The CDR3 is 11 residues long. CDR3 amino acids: CAIMQAGELFF. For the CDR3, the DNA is TGTGCCATCATGCAGGCCGGGGAGCTGTTTTTT.

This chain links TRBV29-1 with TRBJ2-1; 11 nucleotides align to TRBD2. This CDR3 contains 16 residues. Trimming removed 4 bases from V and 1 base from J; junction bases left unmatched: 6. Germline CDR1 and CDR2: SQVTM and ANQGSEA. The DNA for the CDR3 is TGCAGCGTTGTTGGTAGCGGGGGGGCATCCTACAATGAGCAGTTCTTC. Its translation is CSVVGSGGASYNEQFF.

The chain's CDR3 is CASSEFGYEQYF. CDR3 nucleotide sequence: TGTGCCAGCAGTGAATTCGGCTACGAGCAGTACTTC. The chain recombines TRBV2 with TRBJ2-7; D gene uncertain. CDR1 is SNHLY, CDR2 FYNNEI, per germline. CDR3 length: 12 amino acids. V shed 2 bases and J shed 3 bases, with 5 bases lying between them.

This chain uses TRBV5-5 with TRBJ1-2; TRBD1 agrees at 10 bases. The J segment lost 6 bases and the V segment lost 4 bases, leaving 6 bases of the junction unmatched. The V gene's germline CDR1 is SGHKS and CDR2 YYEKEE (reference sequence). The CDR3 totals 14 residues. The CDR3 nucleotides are TGTGCCAGCAGCCTCTGGGACAGGGGACATGGCTACACCTTC. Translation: CASSLWDRGHGYTF.

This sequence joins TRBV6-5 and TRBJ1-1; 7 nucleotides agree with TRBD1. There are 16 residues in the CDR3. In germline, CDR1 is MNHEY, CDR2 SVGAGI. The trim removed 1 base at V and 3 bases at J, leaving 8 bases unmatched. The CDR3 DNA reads TGTGCCAGCAGTTACTTGAACAGGGGACCCCACACTGAAGCTTTCTTT. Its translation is CASSYLNRGPHTEAFF.

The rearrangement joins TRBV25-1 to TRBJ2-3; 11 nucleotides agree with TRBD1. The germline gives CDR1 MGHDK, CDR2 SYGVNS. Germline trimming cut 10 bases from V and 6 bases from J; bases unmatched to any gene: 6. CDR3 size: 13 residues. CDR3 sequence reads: CATSDRGLDTQYF. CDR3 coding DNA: TGTGCCACCTCGGACAGGGGGCTTGATACGCAGTATTTT.

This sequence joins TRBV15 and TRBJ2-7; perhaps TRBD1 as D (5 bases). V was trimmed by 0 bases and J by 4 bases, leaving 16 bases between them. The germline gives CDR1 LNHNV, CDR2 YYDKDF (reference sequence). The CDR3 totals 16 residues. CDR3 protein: CATSRDPTEAKYEQYF. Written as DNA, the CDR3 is TGTGCCACCAGCAGAGACCCGACAGAGGCAAAGTACGAGCAGTACTTC.

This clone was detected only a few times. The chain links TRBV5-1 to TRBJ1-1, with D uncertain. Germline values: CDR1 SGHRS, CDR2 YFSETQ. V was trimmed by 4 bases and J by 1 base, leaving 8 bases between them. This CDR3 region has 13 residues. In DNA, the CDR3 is TGCGCCAGCAGCCTCGACTGGAACACTGAAGCTTTCTTT. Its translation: CASSLDWNTEAFF.

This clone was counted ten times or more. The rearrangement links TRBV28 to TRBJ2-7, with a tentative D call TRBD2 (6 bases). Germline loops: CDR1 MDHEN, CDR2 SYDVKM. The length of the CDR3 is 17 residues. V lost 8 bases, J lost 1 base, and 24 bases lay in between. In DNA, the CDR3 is TGTGCCAGCCGCTCAGCTTGGGGAGGTGTTGAATCCTACGAGCAGTACTTC. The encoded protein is CASRSAWGGVESYEQYF.

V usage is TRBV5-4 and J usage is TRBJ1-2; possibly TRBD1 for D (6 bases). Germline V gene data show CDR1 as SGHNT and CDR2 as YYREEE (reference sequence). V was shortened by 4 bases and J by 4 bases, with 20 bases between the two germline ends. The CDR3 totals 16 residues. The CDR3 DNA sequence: TGTGCCAGCAGCCCTGGCGGGGGGGCGCTTGGCTATGGCTACACCTTC. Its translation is CASSPGGGALGYGYTF.

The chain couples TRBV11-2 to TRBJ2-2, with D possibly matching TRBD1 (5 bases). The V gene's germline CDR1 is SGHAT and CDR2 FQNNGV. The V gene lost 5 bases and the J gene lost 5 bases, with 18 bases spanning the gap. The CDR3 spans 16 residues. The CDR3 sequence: CASSRGAGFRTGELFF. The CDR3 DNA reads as TGTGCCAGCAGCCGTGGAGCAGGGTTTCGGACCGGGGAGCTGTTTTTT. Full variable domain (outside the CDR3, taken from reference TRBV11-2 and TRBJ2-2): EAGVAQSPRYKIIEKRQSVAFWCNPISGHATLYWYQQILGQGPKLLIQFQNNGVVDDSQLPKDRFSAERLKGVDSTLKIQPAKLEDSAVYLCASSRGAGFRTGELFFGEGSRLTVL.

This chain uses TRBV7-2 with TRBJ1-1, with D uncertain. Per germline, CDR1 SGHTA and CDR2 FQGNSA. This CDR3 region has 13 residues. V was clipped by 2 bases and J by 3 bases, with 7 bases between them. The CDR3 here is CASSLYLDTEAFF. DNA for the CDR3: TGTGCCAGCAGCTTATATCTCGACACTGAAGCTTTCTTT.

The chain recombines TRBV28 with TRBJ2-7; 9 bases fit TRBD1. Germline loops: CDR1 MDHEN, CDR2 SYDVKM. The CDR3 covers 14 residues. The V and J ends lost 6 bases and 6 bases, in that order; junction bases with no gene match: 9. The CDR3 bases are TGTGCCAGCAGGTCCGGGACAGGGTATAGCGAGCAGTACTTC. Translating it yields CASRSGTGYSEQYF.

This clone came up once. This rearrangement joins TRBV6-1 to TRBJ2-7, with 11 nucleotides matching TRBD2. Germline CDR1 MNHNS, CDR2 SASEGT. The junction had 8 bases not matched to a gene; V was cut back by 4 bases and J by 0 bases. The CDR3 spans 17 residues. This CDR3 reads CASSAPSGGISSYEQYF. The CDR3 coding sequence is TGTGCCAGCAGTGCACCTAGCGGGGGGATTAGCTCCTACGAGCAGTACTTC.

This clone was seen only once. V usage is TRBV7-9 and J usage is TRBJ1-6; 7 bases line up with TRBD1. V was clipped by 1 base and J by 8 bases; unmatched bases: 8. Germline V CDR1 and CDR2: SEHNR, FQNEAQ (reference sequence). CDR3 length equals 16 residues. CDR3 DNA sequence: TGTGCCAGCAGCTTAGATAGAGGGGGCACGGATTCACCCCTCCACTTT. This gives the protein CASSLDRGGTDSPLHF.

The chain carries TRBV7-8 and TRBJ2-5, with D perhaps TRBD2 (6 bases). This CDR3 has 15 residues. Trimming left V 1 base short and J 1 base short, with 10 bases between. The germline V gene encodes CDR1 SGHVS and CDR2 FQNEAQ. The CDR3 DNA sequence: TGTGCCAGCAGCTTAGTCGGGAGTTTCCAAGAGACCCAGTACTTC. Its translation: CASSLVGSFQETQYF. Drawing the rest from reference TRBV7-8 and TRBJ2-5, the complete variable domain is GAGVSQSPRYKVAKRGQDVALRCDPISGHVSLFWYQQALGQGPEFLTYFQNEAQLDKSGLPSDRFFAERPEGSVSTLKIQRTQQEDSAVYLCASSLVGSFQETQYFGPGTRLLVL.

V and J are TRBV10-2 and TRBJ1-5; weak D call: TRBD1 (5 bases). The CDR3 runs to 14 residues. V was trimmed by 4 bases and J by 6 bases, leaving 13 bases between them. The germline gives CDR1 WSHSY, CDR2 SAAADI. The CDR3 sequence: CASSAAGTLQPQHF. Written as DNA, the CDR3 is TGCGCCAGCAGTGCGGCAGGGACTCTTCAGCCCCAGCATTTT.

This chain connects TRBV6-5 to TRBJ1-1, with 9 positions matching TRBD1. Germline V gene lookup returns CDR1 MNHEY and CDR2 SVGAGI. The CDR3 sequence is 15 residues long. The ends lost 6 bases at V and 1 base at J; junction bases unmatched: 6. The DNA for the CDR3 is TGTGCCAGCAGCCTCTTGGACAGGGGGAACACTGAAGCTTTCTTT. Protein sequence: CASSLLDRGNTEAFF.

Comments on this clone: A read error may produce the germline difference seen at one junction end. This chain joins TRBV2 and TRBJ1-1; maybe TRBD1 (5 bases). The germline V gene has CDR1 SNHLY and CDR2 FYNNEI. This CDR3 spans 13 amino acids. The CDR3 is CASGDQGRTEAFF. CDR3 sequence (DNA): TGTGCCAGCGGTGATCAGGGTAGGACTGAAGCTTTCTTT. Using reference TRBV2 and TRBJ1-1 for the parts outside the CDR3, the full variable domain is EPEVTQTPSHQVTQMGQEVILRCVPISNHLYFYWYRQILGQKVEFLVSFYNNEISEKSEIFDDQFSVERPDGSNFTLKIRSTKLEDSAMYFCASGDQGRTEAFFGQGTRLTVV.

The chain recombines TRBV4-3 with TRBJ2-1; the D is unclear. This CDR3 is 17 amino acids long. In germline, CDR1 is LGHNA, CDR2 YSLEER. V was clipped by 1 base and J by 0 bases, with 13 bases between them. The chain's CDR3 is CASSQGLGSSSYNEQFF. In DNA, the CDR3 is TGCGCCAGCAGCCAAGGGCTAGGCTCGAGCTCCTACAATGAGCAGTTCTTC.

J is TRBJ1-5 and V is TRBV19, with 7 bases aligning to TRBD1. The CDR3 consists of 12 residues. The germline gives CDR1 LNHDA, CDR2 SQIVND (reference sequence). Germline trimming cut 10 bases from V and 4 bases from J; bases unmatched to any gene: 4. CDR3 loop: CATQGDNQPQHF. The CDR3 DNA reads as TGTGCCACCCAGGGGGATAATCAGCCCCAGCATTTT.

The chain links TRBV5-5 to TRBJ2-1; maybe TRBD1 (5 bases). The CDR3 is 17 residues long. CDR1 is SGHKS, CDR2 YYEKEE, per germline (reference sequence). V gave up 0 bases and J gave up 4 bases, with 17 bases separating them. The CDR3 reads CASSLALVRDIYNEQFF. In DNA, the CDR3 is TGTGCCAGCAGCTTGGCCCTGGTCAGGGATATATACAATGAGCAGTTCTTC.

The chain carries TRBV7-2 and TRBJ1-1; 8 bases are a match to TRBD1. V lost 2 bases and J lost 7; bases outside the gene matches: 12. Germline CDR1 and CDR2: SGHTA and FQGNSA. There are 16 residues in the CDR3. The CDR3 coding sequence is TGTGCCAGCAGCTTAATGGGGGCAGGGGGCGCGGGTGAAGCTTTCTTT. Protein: CASSLMGAGGAGEAFF.

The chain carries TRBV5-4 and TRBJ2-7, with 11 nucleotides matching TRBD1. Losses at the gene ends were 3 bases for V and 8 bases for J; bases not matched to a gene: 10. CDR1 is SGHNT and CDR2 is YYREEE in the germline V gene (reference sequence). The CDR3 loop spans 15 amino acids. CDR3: CASSSSGQGESQQYF. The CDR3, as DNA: TGTGCCAGCAGCTCTTCGGGACAGGGGGAGAGCCAGCAGTACTTC.

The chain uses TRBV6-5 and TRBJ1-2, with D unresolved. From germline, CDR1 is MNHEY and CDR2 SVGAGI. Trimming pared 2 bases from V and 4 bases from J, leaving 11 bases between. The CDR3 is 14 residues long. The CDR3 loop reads CASSYTAGGYGYTF. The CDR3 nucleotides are TGTGCCAGCAGTTACACGGCCGGCGGCTATGGCTACACCTTC.

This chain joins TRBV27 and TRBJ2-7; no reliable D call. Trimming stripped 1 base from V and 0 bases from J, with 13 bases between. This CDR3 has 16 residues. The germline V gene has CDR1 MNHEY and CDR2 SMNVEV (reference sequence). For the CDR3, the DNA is TGTGCCAGCAGTTTATTTTCGACAACCCACTCCTACGAGCAGTACTTC. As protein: CASSLFSTTHSYEQYF.

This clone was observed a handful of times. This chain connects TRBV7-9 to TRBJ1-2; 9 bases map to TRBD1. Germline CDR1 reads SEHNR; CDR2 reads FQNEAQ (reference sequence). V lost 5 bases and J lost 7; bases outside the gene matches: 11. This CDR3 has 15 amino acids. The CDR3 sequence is CASSPRDRVLSGYTF. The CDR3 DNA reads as TGTGCCAGCAGCCCCCGGGACAGGGTGTTAAGTGGCTACACCTTC.

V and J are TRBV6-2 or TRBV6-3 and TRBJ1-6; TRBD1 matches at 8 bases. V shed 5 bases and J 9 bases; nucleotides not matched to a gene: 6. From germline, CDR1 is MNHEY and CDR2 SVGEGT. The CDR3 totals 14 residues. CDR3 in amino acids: CASSPRTGFSPLHF. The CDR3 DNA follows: TGTGCCAGCAGTCCGCGGACAGGGTTTTCACCCCTCCACTTT.

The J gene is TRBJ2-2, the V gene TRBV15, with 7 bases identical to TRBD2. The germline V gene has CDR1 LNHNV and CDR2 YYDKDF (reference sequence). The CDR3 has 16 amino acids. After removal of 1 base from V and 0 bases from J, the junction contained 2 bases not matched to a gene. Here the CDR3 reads CATSRVLAANTGELFF. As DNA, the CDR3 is TGTGCCACCAGCAGAGTCCTAGCGGCGAACACCGGGGAGCTGTTTTTT.